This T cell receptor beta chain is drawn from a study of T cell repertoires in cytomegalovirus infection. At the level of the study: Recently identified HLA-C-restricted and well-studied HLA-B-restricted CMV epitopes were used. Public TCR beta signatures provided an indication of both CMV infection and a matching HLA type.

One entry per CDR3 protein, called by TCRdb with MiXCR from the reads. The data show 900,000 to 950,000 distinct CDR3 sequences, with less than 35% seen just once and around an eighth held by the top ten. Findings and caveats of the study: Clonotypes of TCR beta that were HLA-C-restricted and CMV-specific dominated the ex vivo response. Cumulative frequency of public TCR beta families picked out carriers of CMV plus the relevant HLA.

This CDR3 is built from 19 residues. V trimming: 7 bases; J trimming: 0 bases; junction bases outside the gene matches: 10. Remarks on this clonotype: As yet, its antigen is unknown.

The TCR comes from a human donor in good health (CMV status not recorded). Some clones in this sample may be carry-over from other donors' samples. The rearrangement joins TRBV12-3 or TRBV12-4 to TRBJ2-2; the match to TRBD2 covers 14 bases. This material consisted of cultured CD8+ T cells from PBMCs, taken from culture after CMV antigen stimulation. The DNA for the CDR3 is TGTGCCAGCAATACCGGGACTAGCGGGGGCCGATCGAACACCGGGGAGCTGTTTTTT. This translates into CASNTGTSGGRSNTGELFF.